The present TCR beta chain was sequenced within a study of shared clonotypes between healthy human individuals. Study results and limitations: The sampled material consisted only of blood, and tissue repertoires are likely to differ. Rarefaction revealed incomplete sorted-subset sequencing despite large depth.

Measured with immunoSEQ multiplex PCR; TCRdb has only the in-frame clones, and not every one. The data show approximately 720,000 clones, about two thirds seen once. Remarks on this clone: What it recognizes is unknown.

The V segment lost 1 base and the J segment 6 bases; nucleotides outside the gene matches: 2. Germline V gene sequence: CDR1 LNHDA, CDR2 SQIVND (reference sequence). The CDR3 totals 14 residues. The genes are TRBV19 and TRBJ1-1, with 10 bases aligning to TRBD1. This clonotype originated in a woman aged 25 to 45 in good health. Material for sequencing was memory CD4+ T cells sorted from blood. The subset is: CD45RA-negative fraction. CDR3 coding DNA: TGTGCCAGTAGTATAGGGACAGGGGGGCCTGAAGCTTTCTTT. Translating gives CASSIGTGGPEAFF.